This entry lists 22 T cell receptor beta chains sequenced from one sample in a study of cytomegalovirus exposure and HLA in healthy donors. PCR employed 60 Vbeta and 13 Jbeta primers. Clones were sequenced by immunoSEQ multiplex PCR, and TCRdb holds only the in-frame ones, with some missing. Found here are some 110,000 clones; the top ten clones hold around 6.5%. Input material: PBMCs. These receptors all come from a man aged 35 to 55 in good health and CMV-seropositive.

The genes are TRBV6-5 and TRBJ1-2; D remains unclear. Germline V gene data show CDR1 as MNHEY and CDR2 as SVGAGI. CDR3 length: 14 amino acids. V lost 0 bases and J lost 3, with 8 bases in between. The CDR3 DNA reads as TGTGCCAGCAGTTACTCGGCAGTCTACTATGGCTACACCTTC. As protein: CASSYSAVYYGYTF.

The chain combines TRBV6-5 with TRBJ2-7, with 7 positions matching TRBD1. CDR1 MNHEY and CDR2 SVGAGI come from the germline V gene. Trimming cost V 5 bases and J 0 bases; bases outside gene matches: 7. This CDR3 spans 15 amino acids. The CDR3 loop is CASSQRRDSSYEQYF. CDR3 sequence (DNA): TGTGCCAGCAGTCAACGCCGGGACAGCTCCTACGAGCAGTACTTC.

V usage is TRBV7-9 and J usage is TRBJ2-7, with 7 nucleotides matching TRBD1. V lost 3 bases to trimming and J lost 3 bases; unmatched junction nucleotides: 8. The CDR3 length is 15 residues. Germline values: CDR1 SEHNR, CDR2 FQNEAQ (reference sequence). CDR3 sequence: CASSLGRGKNYEQYF. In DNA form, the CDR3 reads TGTGCCAGCAGCTTGGGCAGGGGGAAAAACTACGAGCAGTACTTC.

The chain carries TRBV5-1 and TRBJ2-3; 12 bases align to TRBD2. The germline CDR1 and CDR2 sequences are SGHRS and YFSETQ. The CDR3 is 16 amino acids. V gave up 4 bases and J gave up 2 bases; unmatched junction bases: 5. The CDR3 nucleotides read TGCGCCAGCAGCACCGGACTAGCGGGGATCACAGATACGCAGTATTTT. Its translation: CASSTGLAGITDTQYF.

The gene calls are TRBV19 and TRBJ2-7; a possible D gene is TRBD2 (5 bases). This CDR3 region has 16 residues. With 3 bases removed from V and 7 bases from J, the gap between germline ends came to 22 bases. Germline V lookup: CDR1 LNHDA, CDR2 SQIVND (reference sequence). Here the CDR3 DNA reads TGTGCCAGTAGTATTTCGGGGATTCCTGCCCAAGATGAGCAGTACTTC. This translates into CASSISGIPAQDEQYF.

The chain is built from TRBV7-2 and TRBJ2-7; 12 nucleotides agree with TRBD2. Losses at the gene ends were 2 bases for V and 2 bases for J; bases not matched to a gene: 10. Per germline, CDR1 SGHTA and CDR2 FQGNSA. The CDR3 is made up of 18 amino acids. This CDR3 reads CASSLRDLAGGPTYEQYF. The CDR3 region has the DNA TGTGCCAGCAGCTTAAGGGATCTAGCGGGAGGGCCTACCTACGAGCAGTACTTC.

The CDR3 nucleotides read TGTGCCAGCAGTTTAGTAACTGCGAACACTGAAGCTTTCTTT. It translates to CASSLVTANTEAFF. The rearrangement links TRBV28 to TRBJ1-1; no firm D call. The CDR3 is 14 amino acids. Trimming shortened V by 2 bases and J by 1 base, and 8 bases separated the two germline ends. Germline V gives CDR1 MDHEN, CDR2 SYDVKM.

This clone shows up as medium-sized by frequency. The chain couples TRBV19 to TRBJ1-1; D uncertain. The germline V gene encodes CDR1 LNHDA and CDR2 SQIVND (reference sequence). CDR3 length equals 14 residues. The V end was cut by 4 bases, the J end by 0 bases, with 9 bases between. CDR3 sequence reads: CASSRRELNTEAFF. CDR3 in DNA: TGTGCCAGTAGTAGACGGGAATTGAACACTGAAGCTTTCTTT.

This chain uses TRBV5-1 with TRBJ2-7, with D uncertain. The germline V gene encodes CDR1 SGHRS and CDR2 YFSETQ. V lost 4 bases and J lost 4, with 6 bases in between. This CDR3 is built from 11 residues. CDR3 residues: CASSELYEQYF. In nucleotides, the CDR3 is TGCGCCAGCAGCGAGTTGTACGAGCAGTACTTC.

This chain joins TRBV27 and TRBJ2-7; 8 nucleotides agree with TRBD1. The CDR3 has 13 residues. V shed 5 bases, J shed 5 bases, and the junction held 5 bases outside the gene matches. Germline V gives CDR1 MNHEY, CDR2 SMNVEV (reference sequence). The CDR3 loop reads CASSGQGFNEQYF. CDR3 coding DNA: TGTGCCAGCAGTGGACAGGGTTTCAACGAGCAGTACTTC.

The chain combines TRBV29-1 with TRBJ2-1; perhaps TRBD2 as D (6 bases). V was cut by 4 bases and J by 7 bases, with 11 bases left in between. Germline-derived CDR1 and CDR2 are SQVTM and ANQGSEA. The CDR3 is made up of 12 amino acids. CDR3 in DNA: TGCAGCGTTGCGGGGGATATGAATGAGCAGTTCTTC. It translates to CSVAGDMNEQFF.

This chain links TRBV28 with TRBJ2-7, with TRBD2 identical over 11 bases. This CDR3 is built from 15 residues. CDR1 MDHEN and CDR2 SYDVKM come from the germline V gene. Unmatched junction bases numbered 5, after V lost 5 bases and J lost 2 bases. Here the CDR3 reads CASSPYSGRAYEQYF. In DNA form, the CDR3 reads TGTGCCAGCAGTCCCTATAGCGGGAGGGCCTACGAGCAGTACTTC.

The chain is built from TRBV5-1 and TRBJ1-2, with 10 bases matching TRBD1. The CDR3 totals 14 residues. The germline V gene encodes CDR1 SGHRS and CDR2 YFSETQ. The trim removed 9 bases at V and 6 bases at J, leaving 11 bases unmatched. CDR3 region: CATTGDRGLDGYTF. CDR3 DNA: TGCGCCACTACAGGGGACAGGGGCTTAGATGGCTACACCTTC.

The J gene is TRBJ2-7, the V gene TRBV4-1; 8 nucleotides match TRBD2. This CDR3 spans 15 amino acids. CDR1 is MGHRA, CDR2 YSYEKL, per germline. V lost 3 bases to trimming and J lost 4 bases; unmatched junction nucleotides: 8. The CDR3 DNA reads TGCGCCAGCAGCCAGACCGGGACTAGTTTTTACGAGCAGTACTTC. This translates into CASSQTGTSFYEQYF.

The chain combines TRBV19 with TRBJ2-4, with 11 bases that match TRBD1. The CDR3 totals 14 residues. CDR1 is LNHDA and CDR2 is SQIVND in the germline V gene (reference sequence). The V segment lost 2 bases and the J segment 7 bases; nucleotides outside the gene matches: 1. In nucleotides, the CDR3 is TGTGCCAGTAGTATACGGGACAGGGGGAACATTCAGTACTTC. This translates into CASSIRDRGNIQYF.

CDR3 sequence (DNA): TGTGCCAGCAGTTTCGCCCAGGGGTACTACGAGCAGTACTTC. Translation gives CASSFAQGYYEQYF. The chain links TRBV27 to TRBJ2-7; a possible D gene is TRBD1 (6 bases). Trimming left V 3 bases short and J 3 bases short, with 12 bases between. CDR1 MNHEY and CDR2 SMNVEV come from the germline V gene (reference sequence). CDR3 size: 14 residues.

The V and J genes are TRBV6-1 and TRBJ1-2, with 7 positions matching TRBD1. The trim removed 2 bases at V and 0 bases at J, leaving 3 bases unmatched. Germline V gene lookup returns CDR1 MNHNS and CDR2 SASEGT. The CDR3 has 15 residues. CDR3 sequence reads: CASSEQGTANYGYTF. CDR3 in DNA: TGTGCCAGCAGTGAACAGGGGACAGCTAACTATGGCTACACCTTC.

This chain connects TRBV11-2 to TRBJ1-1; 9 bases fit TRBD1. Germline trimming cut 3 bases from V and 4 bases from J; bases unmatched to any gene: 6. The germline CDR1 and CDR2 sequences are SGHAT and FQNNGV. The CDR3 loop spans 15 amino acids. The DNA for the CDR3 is TGTGCCAGCAGCTTTTATAACAGGGGGCCCACTGAAGCTTTCTTT. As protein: CASSFYNRGPTEAFF.

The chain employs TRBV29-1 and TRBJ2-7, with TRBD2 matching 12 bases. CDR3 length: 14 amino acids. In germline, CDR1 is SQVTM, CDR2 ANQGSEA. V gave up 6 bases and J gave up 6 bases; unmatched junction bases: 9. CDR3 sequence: CSVEKLAGGAEQYF. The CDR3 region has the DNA TGCAGCGTGGAGAAACTAGCGGGAGGTGCCGAGCAGTACTTC.

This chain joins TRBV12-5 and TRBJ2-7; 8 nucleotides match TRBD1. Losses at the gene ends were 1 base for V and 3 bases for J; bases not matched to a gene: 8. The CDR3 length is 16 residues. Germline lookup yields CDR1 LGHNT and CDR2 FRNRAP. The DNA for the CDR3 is TGTGCTAGTGGTTTGGCCAGGACAGGGAAGGTCTACGAGCAGTACTTC. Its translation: CASGLARTGKVYEQYF. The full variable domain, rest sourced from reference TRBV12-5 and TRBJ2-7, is DARVTQTPRHKVTEMGQEVTMRCQPILGHNTVFWYRQTMMQGLELLAYFRNRAPLDDSGMPKDRFSAEMPDATLATLKIQPSEPRDSAVYFCASGLARTGKVYEQYFGPGTRLTVT.

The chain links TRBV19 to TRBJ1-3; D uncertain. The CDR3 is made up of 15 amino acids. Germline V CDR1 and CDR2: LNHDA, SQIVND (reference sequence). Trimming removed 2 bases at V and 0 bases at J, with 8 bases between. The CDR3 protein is CASSISVFSGNTIYF. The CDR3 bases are TGTGCCAGTAGTATATCCGTCTTCTCTGGAAACACCATATATTTT.

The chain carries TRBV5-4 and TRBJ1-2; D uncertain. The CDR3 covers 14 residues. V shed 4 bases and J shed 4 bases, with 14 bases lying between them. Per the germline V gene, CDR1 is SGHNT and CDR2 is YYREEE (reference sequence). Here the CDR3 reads CASSPSLQVYGYTF. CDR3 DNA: TGTGCCAGCAGCCCCTCCCTCCAGGTCTATGGCTACACCTTC.